This T cell receptor beta chain was observed in a study of OX40 agonist ivuxolimab in advanced cancers. Study-wide results and caveats: Low clonal expansion, among the lowest seen, marked partial responders at 0.1-3.0 mg/kg.

Libraries were prepared by immunoSEQ multiplex PCR; TCRdb keeps only in-frame clonotypes and omits some of them. The sample lists some 70,000 clones, roughly 85% occurring once. Germline V gene data show CDR1 as MDHEN and CDR2 as SYDVKM. The CDR3 is made up of 14 amino acids. Losses at the gene ends were 5 bases for V and 4 bases for J; bases not matched to a gene: 6. In the case of this clone: Antigen: not known.

The source is an adult with an advanced solid tumor such as melanoma, head and neck, liver or kidney cancer. Material: CD4+ or CD8+ T cells sorted from blood, obtained in a trial of the OX40 agonist ivuxolimab. The gene calls are TRBV28 and TRBJ2-3; 7 bases agree with TRBD2. The CDR3 is CASSPLARADTQYF. CDR3 coding DNA: TGTGCCAGCAGTCCACTAGCGCGGGCAGATACGCAGTATTTT.